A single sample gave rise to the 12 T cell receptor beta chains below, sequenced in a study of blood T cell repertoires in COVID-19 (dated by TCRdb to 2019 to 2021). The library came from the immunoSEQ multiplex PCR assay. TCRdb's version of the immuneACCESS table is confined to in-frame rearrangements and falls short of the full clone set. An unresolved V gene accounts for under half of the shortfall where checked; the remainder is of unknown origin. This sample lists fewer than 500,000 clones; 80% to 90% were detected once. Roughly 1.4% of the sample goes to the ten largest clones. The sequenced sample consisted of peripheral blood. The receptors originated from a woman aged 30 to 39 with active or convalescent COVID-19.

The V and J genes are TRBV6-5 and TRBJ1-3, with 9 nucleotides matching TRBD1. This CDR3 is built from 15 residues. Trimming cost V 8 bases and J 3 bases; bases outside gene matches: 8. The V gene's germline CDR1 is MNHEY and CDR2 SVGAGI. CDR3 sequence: CASGLTGGDGNTIYF. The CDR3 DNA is TGTGCCAGCGGCTTGACAGGGGGAGATGGAAACACCATATATTTT.

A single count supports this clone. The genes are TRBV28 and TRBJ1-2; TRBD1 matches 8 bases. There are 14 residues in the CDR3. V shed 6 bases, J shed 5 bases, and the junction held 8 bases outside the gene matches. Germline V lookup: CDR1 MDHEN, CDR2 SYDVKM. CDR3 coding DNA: TGTGCCAGCAGCCCAGGACAGGGAGGTTATGGCTACACCTTC. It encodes CASSPGQGGYGYTF.

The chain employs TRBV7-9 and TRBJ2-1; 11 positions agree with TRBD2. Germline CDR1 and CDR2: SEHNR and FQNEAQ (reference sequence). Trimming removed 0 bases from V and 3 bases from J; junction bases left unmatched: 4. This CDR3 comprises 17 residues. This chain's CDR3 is CASSLATTSGGYNEQFF. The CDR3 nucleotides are TGTGCCAGCAGCTTAGCGACTACTAGCGGGGGCTACAATGAGCAGTTCTTC. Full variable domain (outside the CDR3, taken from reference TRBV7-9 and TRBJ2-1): DTGVSQNPRHKITKRGQNVTFRCDPISEHNRLYWYRQTLGQGPEFLTYFQNEAQLEKSRLLSDRFSAERPKGSFSTLEIQRTEQGDSAMYLCASSLATTSGGYNEQFFGPGTRLTVL.

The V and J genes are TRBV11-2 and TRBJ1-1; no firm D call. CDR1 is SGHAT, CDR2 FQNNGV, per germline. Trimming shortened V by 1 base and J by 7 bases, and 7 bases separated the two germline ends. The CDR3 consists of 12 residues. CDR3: CASSLAGSEAFF. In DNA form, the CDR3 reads TGTGCCAGCAGCTTAGCGGGTAGTGAAGCTTTCTTT.

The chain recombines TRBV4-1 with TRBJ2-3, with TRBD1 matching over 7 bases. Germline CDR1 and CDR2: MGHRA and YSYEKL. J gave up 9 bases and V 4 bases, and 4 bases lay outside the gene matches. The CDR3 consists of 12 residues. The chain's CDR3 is CASSRDSITQYF. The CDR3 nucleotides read TGCGCCAGCAGCCGGGACAGCATAACGCAGTATTTT.

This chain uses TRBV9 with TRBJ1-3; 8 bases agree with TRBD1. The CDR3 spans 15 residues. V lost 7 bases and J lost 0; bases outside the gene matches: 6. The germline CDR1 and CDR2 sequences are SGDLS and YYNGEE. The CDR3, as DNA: TGTGCCAGCGATCCAGGGGGCCCCTCTGGAAACACCATATATTTT. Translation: CASDPGGPSGNTIYF. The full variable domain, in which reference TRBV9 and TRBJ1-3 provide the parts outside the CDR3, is DSGVTQTPKHLITATGQRVTLRCSPRSGDLSVYWYQQSLDQGLQFLIQYYNGEERAKGNILERFSAQQFPDLHSELNLSSLELGDSALYFCASDPGGPSGNTIYFGEGSWLTVV.

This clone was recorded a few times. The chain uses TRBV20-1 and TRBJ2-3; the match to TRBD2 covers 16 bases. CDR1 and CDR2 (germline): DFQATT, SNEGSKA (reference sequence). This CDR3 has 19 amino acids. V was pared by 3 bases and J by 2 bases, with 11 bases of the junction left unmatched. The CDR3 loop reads CSASGISGLAGGPTDTQYF. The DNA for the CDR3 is TGCAGTGCTAGTGGTATTTCGGGACTAGCGGGAGGGCCCACAGATACGCAGTATTTT.

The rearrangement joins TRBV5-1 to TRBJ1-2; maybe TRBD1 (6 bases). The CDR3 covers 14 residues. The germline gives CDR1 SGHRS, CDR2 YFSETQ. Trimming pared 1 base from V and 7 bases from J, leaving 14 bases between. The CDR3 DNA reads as TGCGCCAGCAGCTTGCTATCGGGGGGCCCTGGCTACACCTTC. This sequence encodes CASSLLSGGPGYTF.

The DNA of the CDR3 is TGTGCCAGCAGTTCCCTGATGGGGGGTACCTACGAGCAGTACTTC. Translated, it gives CASSSLMGGTYEQYF. The rearrangement joins TRBV3-1 (or the pseudogene TRBV3-2) to TRBJ2-7; possible D gene TRBD2, 6 bases. Germline CDR1 LGHDT, CDR2 YNNKEL (reference sequence). V was shortened by 6 bases and J by 2 bases, with 17 bases between the two germline ends. The CDR3 has 15 residues.

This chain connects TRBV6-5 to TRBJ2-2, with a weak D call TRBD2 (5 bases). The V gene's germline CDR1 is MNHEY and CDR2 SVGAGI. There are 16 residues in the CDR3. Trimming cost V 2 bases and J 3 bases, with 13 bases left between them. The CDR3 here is CASSYVGGSDTGELFF. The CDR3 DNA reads TGTGCCAGCAGTTACGTAGGAGGCTCGGACACCGGGGAGCTGTTTTTT.

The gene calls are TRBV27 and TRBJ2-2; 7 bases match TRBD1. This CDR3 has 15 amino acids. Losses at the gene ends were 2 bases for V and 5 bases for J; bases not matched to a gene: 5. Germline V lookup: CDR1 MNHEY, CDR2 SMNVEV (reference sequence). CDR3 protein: CASSLRDSVTGELFF. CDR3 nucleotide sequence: TGTGCCAGCAGTTTACGGGACAGCGTTACCGGGGAGCTGTTTTTT.

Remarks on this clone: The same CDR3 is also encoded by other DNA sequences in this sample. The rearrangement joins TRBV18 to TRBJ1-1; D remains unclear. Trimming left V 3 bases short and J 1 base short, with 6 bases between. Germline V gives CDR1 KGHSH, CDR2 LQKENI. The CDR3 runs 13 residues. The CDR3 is CASSPQQNTEAFF. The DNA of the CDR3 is TGTGCCAGCTCACCTCAACAGAACACTGAAGCTTTCTTT.